This TCR beta chain derives from a study of cytotoxic CD8 clonotypes in ibrutinib-treated CLL. Overall study context: Average yields of approximately 260,000 productive templates and around 100,000 productive rearrangements characterized the samples.

Overall study results and limits: Before falling back toward baseline at progression, clonality had risen at the time of ibrutinib response.

Clones were read by immunoSEQ multiplex PCR, and TCRdb kept only the in-frame ones, dropping some. The sample lists about 300,000 clones, 67% occurring once. In regard to this clone: Its antigen is not known.

The CDR3 is 13 amino acids. Germline V gene lookup returns CDR1 SGHRS and CDR2 YFSETQ. V gave up 3 bases and J gave up 9 bases; unmatched junction bases: 3. Sequencing used PBMCs, obtained after 36 months of ibrutinib treatment. The clonotype comes from a human donor with chronic lymphocytic leukemia. The chain employs TRBV5-1 and TRBJ2-1; TRBD2 aligns across 10 bases. The CDR3 bases are TGCGCCAGCAGCTGGACTAGCGGAGGTGAGCAGTTCTTC. This encodes CASSWTSGGEQFF.